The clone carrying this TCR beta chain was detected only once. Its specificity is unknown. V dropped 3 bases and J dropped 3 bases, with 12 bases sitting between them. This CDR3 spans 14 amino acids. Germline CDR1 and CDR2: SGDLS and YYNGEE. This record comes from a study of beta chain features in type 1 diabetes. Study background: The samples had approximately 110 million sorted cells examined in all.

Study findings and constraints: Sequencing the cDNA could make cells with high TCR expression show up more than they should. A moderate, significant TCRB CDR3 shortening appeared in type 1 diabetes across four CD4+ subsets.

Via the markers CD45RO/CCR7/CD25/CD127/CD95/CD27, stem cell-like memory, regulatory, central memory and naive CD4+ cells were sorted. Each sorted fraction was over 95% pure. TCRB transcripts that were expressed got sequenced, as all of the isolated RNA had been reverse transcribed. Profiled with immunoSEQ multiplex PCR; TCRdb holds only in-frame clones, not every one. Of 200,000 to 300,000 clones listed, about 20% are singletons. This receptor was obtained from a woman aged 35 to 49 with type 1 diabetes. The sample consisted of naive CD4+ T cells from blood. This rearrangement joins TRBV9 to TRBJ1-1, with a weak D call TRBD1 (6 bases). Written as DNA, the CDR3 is TGTGCCAGCAGCGCCTTGGACAGCTACACTGAAGCTTTCTTT. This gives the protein CASSALDSYTEAFF. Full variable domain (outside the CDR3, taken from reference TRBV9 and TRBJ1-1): DSGVTQTPKHLITATGQRVTLRCSPRSGDLSVYWYQQSLDQGLQFLIQYYNGEERAKGNILERFSAQQFPDLHSELNLSSLELGDSALYFCASSALDSYTEAFFGQGTRLTVV.